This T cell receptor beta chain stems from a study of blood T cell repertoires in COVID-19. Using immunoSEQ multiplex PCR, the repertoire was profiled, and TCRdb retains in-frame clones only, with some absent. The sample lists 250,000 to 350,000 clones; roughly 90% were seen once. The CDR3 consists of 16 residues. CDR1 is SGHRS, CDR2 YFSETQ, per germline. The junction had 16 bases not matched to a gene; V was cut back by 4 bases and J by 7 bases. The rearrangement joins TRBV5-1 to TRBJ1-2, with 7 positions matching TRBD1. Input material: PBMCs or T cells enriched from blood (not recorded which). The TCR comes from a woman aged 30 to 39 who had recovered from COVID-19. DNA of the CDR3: TGCGCCAGCAGCGCATCAATAGTACAGGGGTTTCGTGGCTACACCTTC. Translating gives CASSASIVQGFRGYTF.